Shown below are 23 T cell receptor beta chains from a single sample sequenced in a study of blood T cell repertoires in COVID-19. This table comes from immunoSEQ multiplex PCR, and its TCRdb copy is limited to in-frame clones, with some not included. Altogether a few hundred thousand clones are present, roughly 87% being singletons, with the ten largest covering under 3%. Input material: PBMCs or T cells enriched from blood (not recorded which). The source is a woman aged 25 to 39 who had recovered from COVID-19.

V usage is TRBV6-5 and J usage is TRBJ2-7; D perhaps matches TRBD1 (6 bases). Germline V gives CDR1 MNHEY, CDR2 SVGAGI. V lost 2 bases to trimming and J lost 4 bases, with 12 bases between them. This CDR3 is 14 amino acids long. CDR3: CASSYRDIDYEQYF. The DNA for the CDR3 is TGTGCCAGCAGTTACCGGGACATAGATTACGAGCAGTACTTC.

The chain employs TRBV5-1 and TRBJ2-1; D might be TRBD2 (5 bases). V lost 0 bases and J 2 bases, leaving 15 bases between the germline ends. The CDR3 runs 17 residues. In germline, CDR1 is SGHRS, CDR2 YFSETQ. CDR3 coding DNA: TGCGCCAGCAGCTTGGTTCGTTGGGAGTGGGCCTACAATGAGCAGTTCTTC. Translating it yields CASSLVRWEWAYNEQFF.

This clone was observed a handful of times. The chain's CDR3 is CSVSEDYGYTF. The CDR3 DNA reads as TGCAGCGTCTCAGAGGACTATGGCTACACCTTC. The J gene is TRBJ1-2, the V gene TRBV29-1; no reliable D call. This CDR3 comprises 11 residues. CDR1 and CDR2 from the germline V gene are SQVTM and ANQGSEA. Trimming cost V 6 bases and J 3 bases, with 8 bases left between them. Based on the CDR3 plus reference TRBV29-1 and TRBJ1-2, the full variable domain is SAVISQKPSRDICQRGTSLTIQCQVDSQVTMMFWYRQQPGQSLTLIATANQGSEATYESGFVIDKFPISRPNLTFSTLTVSNMSPEDSSIYLCSVSEDYGYTFGSGTRLTVV.

The chain carries TRBV6-5 and TRBJ2-2, with 8 nucleotides matching TRBD2. Germline CDR1 reads MNHEY; CDR2 reads SVGAGI. V lost 6 bases to trimming and J lost 0 bases; unmatched junction nucleotides: 3. The CDR3 covers 15 residues. CDR3 residues: CASRSGGPNTGELFF. CDR3 in DNA: TGTGCCAGCAGGTCGGGGGGGCCGAACACCGGGGAGCTGTTTTTT.

V gene TRBV5-4 combines with J gene TRBJ2-1; D is unresolved. The germline V and J ends were trimmed by 4 bases and 7 bases, with 9 bases remaining between them. The CDR3 spans 12 residues. CDR1 is SGHNT, CDR2 YYREEE, per germline (reference sequence). Here the CDR3 DNA reads TGTGCCAGCAGCCCGAGGCCTAATGAGCAGTTCTTC. Its protein product is CASSPRPNEQFF.

J is TRBJ1-5 and V is TRBV18; no reliable D call. Germline CDR1 and CDR2: KGHSH and LQKENI. This CDR3 is built from 14 residues. Trimming took off 6 bases at V and 5 bases at J, with 14 bases between the two ends. CDR3 protein: CASSPGLKDQPQHF. The CDR3 nucleotides read TGTGCCAGCTCCCCGGGTCTAAAGGATCAGCCCCAGCATTTT.

A few counts support this clone. The chain combines TRBV5-4 with TRBJ2-5, with TRBD2 matching over 13 bases. The length of the CDR3 is 17 residues. In germline, CDR1 is SGHNT, CDR2 YYREEE (reference sequence). V lost 4 bases to trimming and J lost 5 bases; unmatched junction nucleotides: 11. The CDR3 coding sequence is TGTGCCAGCAGCGGCCGACTAGCGGGGGGTCCTATGGAGACCCAGTACTTC. The encoded protein is CASSGRLAGGPMETQYF.

The chain links TRBV28 to TRBJ2-5, with D possibly matching TRBD1 (5 bases). The CDR3 is 16 amino acids. Trimming removed 5 bases from V and 2 bases from J, with 18 bases in between. CDR1 and CDR2 (germline): MDHEN, SYDVKM. CDR3 sequence: CASSRRQRPSQETQYF. The CDR3 DNA sequence: TGTGCCAGCAGTCGGAGACAGAGGCCGTCTCAAGAGACCCAGTACTTC.

This clone was counted once. The CDR3 sequence is CASRLEPTSNYGYTF. DNA of the CDR3: TGTGCCAGCAGGCTAGAACCTACTTCTAACTATGGCTACACCTTC. The V call is TRBV2, the J call TRBJ1-2; D unresolved. CDR3 length equals 15 residues. The germline V gene encodes CDR1 SNHLY and CDR2 FYNNEI. V lost 6 bases and J 0 bases, leaving 14 bases between the germline ends.

This chain joins TRBV3-1 (or the pseudogene TRBV3-2) and TRBJ1-5; D remains ambiguous. This CDR3 spans 13 amino acids. Deletions cut 1 base from V and 3 bases from J, with 4 bases between. The germline V gene has CDR1 LGHDT and CDR2 YNNKEL (reference sequence). CDR3 loop: CASSQAVNQPQHF. The CDR3 DNA reads TGTGCCAGCAGCCAAGCAGTCAATCAGCCCCAGCATTTT.

The rearrangement joins TRBV25-1 to TRBJ2-7, with D possibly matching TRBD1 (6 bases). V lost 5 bases and J lost 5, with 10 bases in between. CDR3 length: 12 amino acids. Germline assignment: CDR1 MGHDK and CDR2 SYGVNS. This chain's CDR3 is CASSLSGDEQYF. CDR3 coding DNA: TGTGCCAGCAGTTTGTCAGGGGACGAGCAGTACTTC.

The chain carries TRBV19 and TRBJ2-7, with D possibly TRBD2 on 6 matching bases. The CDR3 length is 15 residues. V was trimmed by 1 base and J by 0 bases, leaving 10 bases between them. Germline CDR1 is LNHDA and CDR2 is SQIVND (reference sequence). The CDR3 spells CASSIAEGFSYEQYF. DNA for the CDR3: TGTGCCAGTAGTATAGCGGAGGGGTTCTCCTACGAGCAGTACTTC.

This chain uses TRBV19 with TRBJ1-2, with D possibly being TRBD1 (5 bases). Germline loops: CDR1 LNHDA, CDR2 SQIVND (reference sequence). Trimming left V 3 bases short and J 3 bases short, with 14 bases between. The CDR3 has 15 amino acids. In nucleotides, the CDR3 is TGTGCCAGTAGTATCGGAGTAGGGGTCTACTATGGCTACACCTTC. This encodes CASSIGVGVYYGYTF.

V and J are TRBV28 and TRBJ2-7; weak D call: TRBD2 (6 bases). Trimming cost V 4 bases and J 9 bases, with 22 bases left between them. In germline, CDR1 is MDHEN, CDR2 SYDVKM. This CDR3 contains 15 residues. For the CDR3, the DNA is TGTGCCAGCAGTTCCCCGGGAGAGCCCATGGCGGGGCAGTACTTC. Its protein is CASSSPGEPMAGQYF.

The chain recombines TRBV5-1 with TRBJ2-1; TRBD2 matches 7 bases. Germline trimming cut 0 bases from V and 4 bases from J; bases unmatched to any gene: 10. CDR1 and CDR2 (germline): SGHRS, YFSETQ. This CDR3 has 17 residues. DNA of the CDR3: TGCGCCAGCAGCTTGGTTCCGGGGTCCGGGGGGTACAATGAGCAGTTCTTC. Its translation is CASSLVPGSGGYNEQFF.

The J gene is TRBJ2-4, the V gene TRBV6-2 or TRBV6-3; 7 bases fit TRBD2. The junction had 7 bases not matched to a gene; V was cut back by 5 bases and J by 6 bases. The CDR3 runs to 14 residues. In germline, CDR1 is MNHEY, CDR2 SVGEGT. The CDR3 here is CASSGGLEGNIQYF. CDR3 DNA sequence: TGTGCCAGCAGTGGAGGACTAGAAGGAAACATTCAGTACTTC.

This clone was observed many times. The rearrangement uses TRBV5-1 and TRBJ1-5, with D possibly being TRBD1 (6 bases). CDR3 size: 15 residues. The V gene lost 0 bases and the J gene lost 1 base, with 8 bases spanning the gap. In germline, CDR1 is SGHRS, CDR2 YFSETQ. The CDR3 DNA sequence: TGCGCCAGCAGCTTGGCCGGACAGAGCAATCAGCCCCAGCATTTT. It specifies CASSLAGQSNQPQHF.

The chain combines TRBV3-1 (or the pseudogene TRBV3-2) with TRBJ2-1, with 9 bases that match TRBD2. Germline V gene data show CDR1 as LGHDT and CDR2 as YNNKEL (reference sequence). V lost 1 base, J lost 8 bases, and 15 bases stayed unmatched. The CDR3 is made up of 18 amino acids. CDR3 protein: CASSQGPPPAGGPHEQFF. The CDR3 DNA follows: TGTGCCAGCAGCCAAGGTCCACCCCCGGCGGGAGGGCCCCATGAGCAGTTCTTC.

The chain couples TRBV6-1 to TRBJ2-7; TRBD2 matches at 8 bases. The V gene end was trimmed by 2 bases and the J gene end by 6 bases; junction bases not matched to a gene: 6. Germline CDR1 reads MNHNS; CDR2 reads SASEGT. This CDR3 spans 14 amino acids. The DNA of the CDR3 is TGTGCCAGCAGTGAACCCGGACTAGCCCCCGAGCAGTACTTC. Its protein product is CASSEPGLAPEQYF.

V gene TRBV18 combines with J gene TRBJ2-1; 10 bases align to TRBD1. Germline V gives CDR1 KGHSH, CDR2 LQKENI. The CDR3 is 15 amino acids. V gave up 3 bases and J gave up 6 bases; unmatched junction bases: 5. CDR3 loop: CASSPGTGEGNEQFF. The CDR3 region has the DNA TGTGCCAGCTCACCTGGGACAGGGGAGGGCAATGAGCAGTTCTTC. The complete variable domain, with remaining parts taken from reference TRBV18 and TRBJ2-1, reads NAGVMQNPRHLVRRRGQEARLRCSPMKGHSHVYWYRQLPEEGLKFMVYLQKENIIDESGMPKERFSAEFPKEGPSILRIQQVVRGDSAAYFCASSPGTGEGNEQFFGPGTRLTVL.

The chain recombines TRBV11-2 with TRBJ2-3, with D uncertain. Trimming left V 6 bases short and J 6 bases short, with 13 bases between. Germline CDR1 reads SGHAT; CDR2 reads FQNNGV. This CDR3 region has 13 residues. CDR3 coding DNA: TGTGCCAGCAGAGCACCCGTCGGGGATACGCAGTATTTT. Amino acids: CASRAPVGDTQYF.

The V and J genes are TRBV7-2 and TRBJ2-5; TRBD2 agrees at 10 bases. The CDR3 sequence is 15 residues long. Germline CDR1 is SGHTA and CDR2 is FQGNSA. J lost 5 bases, V lost 5 bases, and 8 bases had no gene match. Here the CDR3 DNA reads TGTGCCAGCAGCACACGACTAGCGGGTGAGGAGACCCAGTACTTC. Protein product: CASSTRLAGEETQYF.

V is TRBV5-6 and J is TRBJ1-6, with 7 bases aligning to TRBD1. Germline CDR1 SGHDT, CDR2 YYEEEE. This CDR3 is built from 14 residues. The V segment lost 4 bases and the J segment 5 bases; nucleotides outside the gene matches: 3. The CDR3 DNA is TGTGCCAGCAGCCGTGGGACAGATAATTCACCCCTCCACTTT. Its translation is CASSRGTDNSPLHF.